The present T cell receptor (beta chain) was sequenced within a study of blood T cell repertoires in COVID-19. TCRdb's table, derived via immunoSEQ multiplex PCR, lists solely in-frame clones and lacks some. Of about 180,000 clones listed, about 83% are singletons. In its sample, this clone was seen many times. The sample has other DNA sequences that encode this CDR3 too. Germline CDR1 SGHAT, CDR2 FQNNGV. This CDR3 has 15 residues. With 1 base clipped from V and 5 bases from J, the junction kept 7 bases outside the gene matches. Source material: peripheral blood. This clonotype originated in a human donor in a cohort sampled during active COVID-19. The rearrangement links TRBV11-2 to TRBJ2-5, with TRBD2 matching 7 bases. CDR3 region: CASSLGGAGGETQYF. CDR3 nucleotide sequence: TGTGCCAGCAGCTTAGGAGGGGCCGGGGGGGAGACCCAGTACTTC. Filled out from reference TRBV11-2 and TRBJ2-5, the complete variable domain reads EAGVAQSPRYKIIEKRQSVAFWCNPISGHATLYWYQQILGQGPKLLIQFQNNGVVDDSQLPKDRFSAERLKGVDSTLKIQPAKLEDSAVYLCASSLGGAGGETQYFGPGTRLLVL.